Below, 13 T cell receptor beta chains from the same sample are listed, as sequenced in a study of shared clonotypes between healthy human individuals. Repertoires were generated with immunoSEQ multiplex PCR, while TCRdb's copy carries only in-frame clones and drops some. The table includes hundreds of thousands of clones, roughly 70% detected once. Sequencing was performed on memory CD4+ T cells sorted from blood. Subset indicated: CD45RA-negative fraction. The receptors were gathered from a woman in her twenties or thirties in good health.

DNA of the CDR3: TGTGCCAGCAGCGACGCCGGGACAGAGGCAGATACGCAGTATTTT. Translation: CASSDAGTEADTQYF. This chain joins TRBV11-3 and TRBJ2-3; 7 bases match TRBD1. This CDR3 contains 15 residues. V lost 5 bases to trimming and J lost 4 bases; unmatched junction nucleotides: 9. Germline V CDR1 and CDR2: SGHNT, YENEEA.

This clone was picked up a small number of times. The chain has TRBV6-6 and TRBJ1-3; D not certain. V lost 0 bases, J lost 3 bases, and 9 bases lay in between. Germline lookup yields CDR1 MNHNY and CDR2 SVGAGI (reference sequence). The CDR3 sequence is 15 residues long. The DNA for the CDR3 is TGTGCCAGCAGTTACTCGGTCCAGGTTGGAAACACCATATATTTT. Protein: CASSYSVQVGNTIYF.

The V call is TRBV5-4, the J call TRBJ2-6; the D gene is possibly TRBD1 (6 bases). V lost 1 base to trimming and J lost 0 bases, with 11 bases between them. The CDR3 consists of 17 residues. Germline V gene data show CDR1 as SGHNT and CDR2 as YYREEE (reference sequence). CDR3 amino acids: CASSLLQGSSGANVLTF. The CDR3 DNA reads TGTGCCAGCAGCTTGCTACAGGGAAGCTCTGGGGCCAACGTCCTGACTTTC.

This chain connects TRBV5-1 to TRBJ2-2, with a possible D match to TRBD2 (5 bases). V was shortened by 2 bases and J by 0 bases, with 8 bases between the two germline ends. This CDR3 has 15 amino acids. The germline V gene encodes CDR1 SGHRS and CDR2 YFSETQ. For the CDR3, the DNA is TGCGCCAGCAGCTTTGGCGGGTCGAACACCGGGGAGCTGTTTTTT. Its translation is CASSFGGSNTGELFF.

The chain couples TRBV13 to TRBJ2-1; TRBD2 matches at 7 bases. This CDR3 spans 14 amino acids. The junction had 6 bases not matched to a gene; V was cut back by 4 bases and J by 6 bases. Germline-derived CDR1 and CDR2 are PRHDT and FYEKMQ (reference sequence). CDR3 nucleotides: TGTGCCAGCAGCTCCTTAGCGGGTGCCAATGAGCAGTTCTTC. As protein: CASSSLAGANEQFF.

The chain combines TRBV7-9 with TRBJ1-2; tentative D call: TRBD1 (6 bases). Germline CDR1 is SEHNR and CDR2 is FQNEAQ (reference sequence). V was clipped by 4 bases and J by 4 bases, with 25 bases between them. CDR3 length: 18 residues. CDR3 sequence: CASSSRSGGPYQFYGYTF. The CDR3 nucleotides are TGTGCCAGCAGCTCCCGCTCGGGGGGCCCATATCAATTCTATGGCTACACCTTC.

The chain combines TRBV7-6 with TRBJ2-5; TRBD1 is a possible D gene (6 bases). V lost 1 base, J lost 4 bases, and 10 bases lay in between. The CDR3 loop spans 14 amino acids. Germline CDR1 and CDR2: SGHVS and FNYEAQ. The CDR3 reads CASSLVYRVETQYF. CDR3 DNA: TGTGCCAGCAGCTTAGTCTACAGGGTAGAGACCCAGTACTTC.

The chain couples TRBV6-5 to TRBJ2-2; 11 bases map to TRBD2. CDR1 and CDR2 (germline): MNHEY, SVGAGI. V shed 6 bases and J 4 bases; nucleotides not matched to a gene: 1. The CDR3 is made up of 14 amino acids. Written as DNA, the CDR3 is TGTGCCAGCAGGCTAGCGGGGGGCACCGGGGAGCTGTTTTTT. Amino acid sequence: CASRLAGGTGELFF.

This clone was detected only a few times. The chain carries TRBV6-1 and TRBJ1-2; D gene uncertain. V gave up 7 bases and J gave up 4 bases, with 19 bases separating them. CDR3 length: 15 residues. Germline-derived CDR1 and CDR2 are MNHNS and SASEGT. The CDR3 DNA reads as TGTGCCAGCACTGCGGGCGGGGAGCCCTCCTATGGCTACACCTTC. This encodes CASTAGGEPSYGYTF.

The rearrangement uses TRBV5-1 and TRBJ2-1; tentatively, D is TRBD2 (6 bases). V was trimmed by 3 bases and J by 10 bases, leaving 14 bases between them. There are 13 residues in the CDR3. In germline, CDR1 is SGHRS, CDR2 YFSETQ. The CDR3 here is CASSSPTSPEQFF. For the CDR3, the DNA is TGCGCCAGCAGCTCCCCTACTAGCCCGGAGCAGTTCTTC.

This clone occurred once. The chain has TRBV5-1 and TRBJ2-2; 8 bases match TRBD2. The CDR3 runs 18 residues. The V and J ends lost 0 bases and 4 bases, in that order; junction bases with no gene match: 11. The germline V gene encodes CDR1 SGHRS and CDR2 YFSETQ. This chain's CDR3 is CASSLGTHSGRRTGELFF. DNA for the CDR3: TGCGCCAGCAGCTTGGGAACCCACAGCGGGAGACGCACCGGGGAGCTGTTTTTT.

The V gene is TRBV18, the J gene TRBJ1-1, with D unresolved. The germline CDR1 and CDR2 sequences are KGHSH and LQKENI. The germline V and J ends were trimmed by 6 bases and 5 bases, with 16 bases remaining between them. The CDR3 covers 14 residues. This CDR3 is CASSSGPEATEAFF. As DNA, the CDR3 is TGTGCCAGCTCGTCAGGACCTGAGGCGACTGAAGCTTTCTTT.

V and J are TRBV5-1 and TRBJ1-1; the match to TRBD1 covers 7 bases. Per the germline V gene, CDR1 is SGHRS and CDR2 is YFSETQ. The ends lost 5 bases at V and 0 bases at J; junction bases unmatched: 7. The CDR3 runs 15 residues. The CDR3 spells CASRRGTAMNTEAFF. Here the CDR3 DNA reads TGCGCCAGCAGACGAGGGACAGCCATGAACACTGAAGCTTTCTTT.